This T cell receptor (beta chain) was captured in a study of blood T cell repertoires in COVID-19. Study-wide background: The cDNA or gDNA used as material had been derived from T cells, B-cell-depleted T cells, or PBMCs.

Recovery among Cohort 3 donors was established by two negative PCRs, clearance, or symptom resolution. The CDR3 runs 20 residues. V shed 0 bases, J shed 0 bases, and the junction held 9 bases outside the gene matches. In germline, CDR1 is LNHNV, CDR2 YYDKDF (reference sequence). Measured with immunoSEQ multiplex PCR; TCRdb has only the in-frame clones, and not every one. The sample contains around 310,000 clones, roughly 89% of which appear only once. The receptor's source is a woman under 40 who had recovered from COVID-19. The J gene is TRBJ2-4, the V gene TRBV15; TRBD2 agrees at 12 bases. Specimen: PBMCs or T cells enriched from blood (not recorded which). The CDR3 here is CATSRDRLAGGPVAKNIQYF. Here the CDR3 DNA reads TGTGCCACCAGCAGAGATCGGCTAGCGGGAGGGCCTGTAGCCAAAAACATTCAGTACTTC.